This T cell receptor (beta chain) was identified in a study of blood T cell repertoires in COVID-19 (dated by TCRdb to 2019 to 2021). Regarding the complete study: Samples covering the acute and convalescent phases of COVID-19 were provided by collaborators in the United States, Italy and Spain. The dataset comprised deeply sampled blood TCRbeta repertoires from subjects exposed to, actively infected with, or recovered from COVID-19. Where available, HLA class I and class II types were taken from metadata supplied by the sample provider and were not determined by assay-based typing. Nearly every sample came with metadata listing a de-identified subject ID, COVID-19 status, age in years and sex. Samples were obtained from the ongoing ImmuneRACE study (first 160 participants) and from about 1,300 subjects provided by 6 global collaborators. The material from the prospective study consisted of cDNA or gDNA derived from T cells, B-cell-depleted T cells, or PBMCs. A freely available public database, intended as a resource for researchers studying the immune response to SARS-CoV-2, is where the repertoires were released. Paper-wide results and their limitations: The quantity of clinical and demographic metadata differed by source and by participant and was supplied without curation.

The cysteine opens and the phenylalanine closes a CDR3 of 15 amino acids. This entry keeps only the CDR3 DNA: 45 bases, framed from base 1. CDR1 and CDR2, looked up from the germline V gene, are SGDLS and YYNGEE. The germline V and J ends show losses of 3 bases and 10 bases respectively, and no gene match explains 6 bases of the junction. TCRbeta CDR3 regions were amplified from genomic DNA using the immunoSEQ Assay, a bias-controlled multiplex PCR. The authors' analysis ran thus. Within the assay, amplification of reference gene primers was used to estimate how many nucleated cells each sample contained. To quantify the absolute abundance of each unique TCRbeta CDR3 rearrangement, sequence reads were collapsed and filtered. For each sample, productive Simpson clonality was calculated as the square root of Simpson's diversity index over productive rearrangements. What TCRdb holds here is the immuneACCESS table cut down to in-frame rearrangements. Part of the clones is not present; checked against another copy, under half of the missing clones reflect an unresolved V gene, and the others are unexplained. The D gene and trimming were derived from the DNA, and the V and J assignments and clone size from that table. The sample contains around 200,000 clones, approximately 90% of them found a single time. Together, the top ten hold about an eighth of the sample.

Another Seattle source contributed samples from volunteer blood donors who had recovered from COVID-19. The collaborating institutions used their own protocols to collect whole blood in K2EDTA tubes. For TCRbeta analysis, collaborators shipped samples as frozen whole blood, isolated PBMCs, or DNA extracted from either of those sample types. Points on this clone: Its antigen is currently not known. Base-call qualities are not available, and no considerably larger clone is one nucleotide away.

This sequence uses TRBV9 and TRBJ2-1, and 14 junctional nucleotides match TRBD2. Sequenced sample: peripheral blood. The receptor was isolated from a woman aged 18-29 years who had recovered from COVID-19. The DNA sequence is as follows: TGTGCCAGCAGCGAAGGGACTAGCGGGAGAGCCGAGCAGTTCTTC. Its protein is CASSEGTSGRAEQFF.